What follows describes a single TCR beta chain. Its target is unknown. The CDR3 has 13 residues. Germline lookup yields CDR1 GTSNPN and CDR2 SVGIG (reference sequence). V was clipped by 4 bases and J by 4 bases, with 11 bases between them. This entry is derived from a study of neurological immune-mediated disorders. Study-wide results and caveats: No CDR3 amino acid sequences were shared by expanded clones across subjects, suggesting private repertoires in all groups.

TCRdb analysed the 5' RACE reads with MiXCR anew, one entry per CDR3 protein. The table records over 55,000 distinct CDR3 sequences, about 11% of them present only once. Time point described: longitudinal time-point 1 (baseline). Source material was 2 million unsorted PBMCs, stored at -80 °C in RNAlater. The chain combines TRBV30 with TRBJ1-5; a possible D gene is TRBD1 (5 bases). Sample: PBMCs. The sequence was obtained from a male donor with HTLV-1-associated myelopathy (HAM/TSP). This chain's CDR3 is CAWNGASNQPQHF. Written as DNA, the CDR3 is TGTGCCTGGAATGGGGCGTCAAATCAGCCCCAGCATTTT.